This T cell receptor (beta chain) emerged from a study of blood T cell repertoires in COVID-19 (dated by TCRdb to between 2020 and 2021). In the study overall: Samples covering the acute and convalescent phases of COVID-19 were provided by collaborators in the United States, Italy and Spain. The prospective study material was composed of cDNA or gDNA derived from T cells, B-cell-depleted T cells, or PBMCs. The samples were drawn from the first 160 participants of the ongoing ImmuneRACE study and from more than 1,000 subjects provided by 6 global collaborators. The dataset comprised deeply sampled blood TCRbeta repertoires from subjects exposed to, actively infected with, or recovered from COVID-19. A freely available public database, intended as a resource for researchers studying the immune response to SARS-CoV-2, is where the repertoires were released. Nearly every sample came with metadata listing a de-identified subject ID, COVID-19 status, age in years and sex. Where available, HLA class I and class II types were taken from metadata supplied by the sample provider and were not determined by assay-based typing.

The CDR3 measures 12 amino acids from cysteine to phenylalanine. Of the read, only the CDR3 DNA is kept; its 36 bases are in frame from base 1. Deletion took 3 bases off V and 2 bases off J, with a span of 5 bases between the germline ends. From the germline V gene (reference sequence), CDR1 is SEHNR and CDR2 is FQNEAQ. The collaborating institutions used their own protocols to collect whole blood in K2EDTA tubes. For TCRbeta analysis, collaborators shipped samples in one of three forms: frozen whole blood, isolated PBMCs, or DNA extracted from either of those sample types. About this clone itself: The antigen this receptor binds is unknown. No much larger clone is present one base from it, and per-base qualities are unavailable.

Here is what the overall study found, with its caveats: The amount of clinical and demographic metadata varied by source and participant and was provided uncurated.

The immunoSEQ Assay, a bias-controlled multiplex PCR, was used to amplify TCRbeta CDR3 regions from genomic DNA. The study's own analysis went as follows. The number of nucleated cells in each sample was estimated by amplification of reference gene primers within the assay. To quantify the absolute abundance of each unique TCRbeta CDR3 rearrangement, sequence reads were collapsed and filtered. For each sample, productive Simpson clonality was calculated as the square root of Simpson's diversity index across productive rearrangements. Entries here come from immuneACCESS through TCRdb and include only in-frame sequences with V and J called. Some clones fail to appear in such tables; in the studies checked, an unresolved V gene covers under half of the shortfall, and the cause of the remainder is unknown. Clone size and the V and J calls come from that table; the DNA yielded D and trimming. A total of approximately 100,000 clones appear in this sample, roughly 79% of them only once. The top ten clonotypes cover around 9.3% of the sample.

Input material: peripheral blood. The rearranged segments are TRBV7-9 and TRBJ2-7; the D gene cannot be resolved reliably. The TCR was taken from a man aged 70-80 years with acute or convalescent COVID-19. CDR3 region: CASSFEPYEQYF. The nucleotide sequence reads TGTGCCAGCAGCTTTGAGCCCTACGAGCAGTACTTC.